The sequence of this TCR beta chain was determined in a study of monozygotic twins with inflammatory bowel disease. Study-level points and caveats: TCRbeta diversity (inverse Simpson) was lower in IBD patients than in healthy co-twins. The results supported no single strong signal or clonotype associated with IBD.

The germline CDR1 and CDR2 sequences are SGHTS and YDEGEE. The CDR3 is 13 residues long. Turning to this clonotype: What it recognizes is unknown.

Total RNA amounting to about 3,500 ng went into each TCR library. cDNA encoding TCRalpha and TCRbeta underwent two nested PCRs of roughly 17 and 9 cycles, each of which was followed by bead purification. TCRdb reprocessed the 5' RACE reads; each CDR3 protein has one entry and no DNA is given. The sample totals 80,000 or so distinct CDR3 sequences. This sequence originates from a human donor with ulcerative colitis or Crohn's disease, or a healthy co-twin of an affected twin (not recorded which). Sequenced: blood. The gene calls are TRBV5-8 and TRBJ2-1; there is no DNA to check the TCRdb D call of TRBD1. The CDR3: CASSFQTVGEQFF.